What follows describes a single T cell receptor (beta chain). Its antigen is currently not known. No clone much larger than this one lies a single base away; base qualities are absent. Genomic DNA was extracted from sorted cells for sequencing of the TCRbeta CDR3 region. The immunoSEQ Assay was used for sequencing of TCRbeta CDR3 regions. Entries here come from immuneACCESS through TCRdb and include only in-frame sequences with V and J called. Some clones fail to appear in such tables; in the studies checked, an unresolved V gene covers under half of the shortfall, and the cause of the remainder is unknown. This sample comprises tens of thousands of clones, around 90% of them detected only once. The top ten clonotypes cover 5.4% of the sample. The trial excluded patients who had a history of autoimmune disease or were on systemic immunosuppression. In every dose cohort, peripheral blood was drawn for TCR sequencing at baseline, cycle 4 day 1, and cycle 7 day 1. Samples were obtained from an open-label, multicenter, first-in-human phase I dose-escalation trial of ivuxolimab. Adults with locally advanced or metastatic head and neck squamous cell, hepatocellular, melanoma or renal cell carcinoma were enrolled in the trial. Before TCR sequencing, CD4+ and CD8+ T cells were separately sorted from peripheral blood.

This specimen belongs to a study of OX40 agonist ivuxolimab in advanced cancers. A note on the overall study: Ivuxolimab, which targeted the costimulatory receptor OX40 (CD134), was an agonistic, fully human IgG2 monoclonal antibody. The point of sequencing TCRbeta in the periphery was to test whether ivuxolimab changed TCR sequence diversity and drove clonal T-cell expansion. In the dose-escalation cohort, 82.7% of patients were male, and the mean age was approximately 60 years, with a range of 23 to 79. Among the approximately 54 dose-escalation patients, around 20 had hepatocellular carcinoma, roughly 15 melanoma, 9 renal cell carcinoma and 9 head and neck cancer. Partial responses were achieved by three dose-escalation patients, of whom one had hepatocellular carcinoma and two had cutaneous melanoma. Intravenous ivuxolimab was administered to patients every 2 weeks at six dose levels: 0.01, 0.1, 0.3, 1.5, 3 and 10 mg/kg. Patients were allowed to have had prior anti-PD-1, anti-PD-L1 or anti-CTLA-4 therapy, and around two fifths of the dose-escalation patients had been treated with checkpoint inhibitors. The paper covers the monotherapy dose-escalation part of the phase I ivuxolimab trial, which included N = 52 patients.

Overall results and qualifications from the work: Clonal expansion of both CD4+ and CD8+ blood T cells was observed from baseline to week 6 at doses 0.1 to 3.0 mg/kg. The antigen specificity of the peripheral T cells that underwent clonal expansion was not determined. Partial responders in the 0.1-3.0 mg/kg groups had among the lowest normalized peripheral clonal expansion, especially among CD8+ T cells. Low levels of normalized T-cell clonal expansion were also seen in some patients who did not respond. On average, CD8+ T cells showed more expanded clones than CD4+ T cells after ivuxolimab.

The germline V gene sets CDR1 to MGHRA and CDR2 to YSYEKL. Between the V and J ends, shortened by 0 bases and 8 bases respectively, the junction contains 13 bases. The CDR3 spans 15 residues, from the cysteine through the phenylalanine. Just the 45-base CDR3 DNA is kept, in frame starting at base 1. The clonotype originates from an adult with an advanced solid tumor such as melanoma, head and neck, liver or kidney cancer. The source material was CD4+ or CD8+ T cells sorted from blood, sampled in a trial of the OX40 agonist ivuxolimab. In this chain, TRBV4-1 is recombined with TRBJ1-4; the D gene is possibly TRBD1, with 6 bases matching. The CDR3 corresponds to CASSQEGGRGEKLFF. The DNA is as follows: TGCGCCAGCAGCCAAGAAGGGGGAAGAGGGGAAAAACTGTTTTTT.